Shown below are 10 T cell receptor beta chains from a single sample sequenced in a study of regulatory T cells in long-lasting Graves disease. CDR3 regions were amplified by Arm-PCR using iRepertoire HTBI primers to build TCR beta libraries. TCRdb reprocessed the multiplex PCR reads with MiXCR, giving one entry per CDR3 protein. Of hundreds of thousands of distinct CDR3 sequences listed, under 25% are singletons. Time point defined: persistent/refractory GD, antithyroid drugs over 5 years with positive TRAb. Construction of the TCR library relied on RNA isolated from PBMCs. This sample comprised peripheral blood mononuclear cells (PBMCs), obtained when the disease was refractory, from a patient treated with antithyroid drugs. These receptors originate from a female donor with Graves disease.

The chain uses TRBV6-2 or TRBV6-3 and TRBJ2-6, with no clear D. V lost 2 bases to trimming and J lost 1 base, with 6 bases between them. The germline CDR1 and CDR2 sequences are MNHEY and SVGEGT. This CDR3 contains 15 residues. Written as DNA, the CDR3 is TGTGCCAGCAGTTACGCTAGTTCTGGGGCCAACGTCCTGACTTTC. This sequence encodes CASSYASSGANVLTF.

Of note for this clonotype: A much larger clone differs from this one at a single base, so this may be a read error. The chain has TRBV20-1 and TRBJ1-1, with D tentatively TRBD1 (5 bases). There are 13 residues in the CDR3. In germline, CDR1 is DFQATT, CDR2 SNEGSKA (reference sequence). Trimming stripped 7 bases from V and 1 base from J, with 13 bases between. CDR3 region: CSVRGRANTEAFF. CDR3 nucleotides: TGCAGTGTTAGGGGCAGGGCGAACACTGAAGCTTTCTTT.

This clonotype showed up many times. The chain joins TRBV12-3 or TRBV12-4 to TRBJ2-4; no definite D call. This CDR3 has 16 residues. V lost 0 bases to trimming and J lost 1 base, with 10 bases between them. In DNA form, the CDR3 reads TGTGCCAGCAGTTTAGCCGGACGGTCGGCCAAAAACATTCAGTACTTC. It codes for CASSLAGRSAKNIQYF.

This clonotype has a count of ten or more. V usage is TRBV2 and J usage is TRBJ1-2, with unresolved D. Trimming took 1 base from V and 4 from J, leaving 16 bases between them. Looked up from germline, CDR1 is SNHLY and CDR2 is FYNNEI. This CDR3 spans 16 amino acids. In DNA form, the CDR3 reads TGTGCCAGCAGTGAAGAAAGCGTACTCACCCTCTATGGCTACACCTTC. The encoded protein is CASSEESVLTLYGYTF.

This clonotype has at least ten counts. V and J are TRBV4-1 and TRBJ1-1; D not resolved. CDR1 is MGHRA and CDR2 is YSYEKL in the germline V gene. The CDR3 has 14 residues. Trimming took off 4 bases at V and 1 base at J, with 10 bases between the two ends. This CDR3 reads CASSPRAGNTEAFF. The CDR3 nucleotides read TGCGCCAGCAGCCCCCGCGCTGGGAACACTGAAGCTTTCTTT.

This chain uses TRBV9 with TRBJ2-7; weak D call: TRBD2 (6 bases). Germline CDR1 and CDR2: SGDLS and YYNGEE. V dropped 0 bases and J dropped 4 bases, with 11 bases sitting between them. The CDR3 has 14 residues. This CDR3 is CASSVGGNGYEQYF. The CDR3 nucleotides are TGTGCCAGCAGCGTAGGCGGGAATGGGTACGAGCAGTACTTC. Complete variable domain (other parts from reference TRBV9 and TRBJ2-7): DSGVTQTPKHLITATGQRVTLRCSPRSGDLSVYWYQQSLDQGLQFLIQYYNGEERAKGNILERFSAQQFPDLHSELNLSSLELGDSALYFCASSVGGNGYEQYFGPGTRLTVT.

As regards this clonotype: This could be a read error, since a much larger clone is one nucleotide away. CDR3 bases: TGTGCCAGCAGCTTAGCGCACTTTGGTTCGCCCCCCCACTTT. It encodes CASSLAHFGSPPHF. This chain links TRBV7-2 with TRBJ1-6; no firm D call. The CDR3 consists of 14 residues. The germline V gene has CDR1 SGHTA and CDR2 FQGNSA. The whole variable domain, filled in from reference TRBV7-2 and TRBJ1-6, reads GAGVSQSPSNKVTEKGKDVELRCDPISGHTALYWYRQSLGQGLEFLIYFQGNSAPDKSGLPSDRFSAERTGGSVSTLTIQRTQQEDSAVYLCASSLAHFGSPPHFGNGTRLTVT.

The chain has TRBV30 and TRBJ1-4; a possible D gene is TRBD1 (5 bases). The CDR3 contains 14 residues. The V end was cut by 4 bases, the J end by 8 bases, with 17 bases between. Germline assignment: CDR1 GTSNPN and CDR2 SVGIG (reference sequence). CDR3 sequence (DNA): TGTGCCTGGAAGGGCCTGATAGGGGTCGAAAAACTGTTTTTT. This gives the protein CAWKGLIGVEKLFF.

This clonotype was detected many times. This sequence joins TRBV12-3 or TRBV12-4 and TRBJ2-7; TRBD1 matches 11 bases. The CDR3 covers 15 residues. After removal of 7 bases from V and 9 bases from J, the junction contained 14 bases not matched to a gene. CDR3 sequence reads: CASTEGGQGARRQYF. CDR3 in DNA: TGTGCCAGCACTGAGGGCGGACAGGGGGCTAGAAGGCAGTACTTC.

This clonotype was observed at least ten times. The chain employs TRBV6-1 and TRBJ2-7; either TRBD1 or TRBD2 may fit D (6 bases each). Germline V gene data show CDR1 as MNHNS and CDR2 as SASEGT. The V and J ends lost 6 bases and 2 bases respectively, with 14 bases between them. The CDR3 contains 14 residues. For the CDR3, the DNA is TGTGCCAGCAGAACCGCTAGGGGGGCCTACGAGCAGTACTTC. This gives the protein CASRTARGAYEQYF.